The entry below gives a single TCR beta chain sequence along with its context. Its antigen is as yet unknown. The sample belongs to a study of T cells in localized non-small cell lung cancer. TCRdb keeps only in-frame clones here, not all; method: immunoSEQ multiplex PCR. The profile covers approximately 70,000 clones, with 85% to 90% appearing a single time and just over 20% taken by the ten largest. Study findings and constraints: Appearance in adjacent lung was seen for a median approximately 60 of the top 100 tumor clones.

This CDR3 is 15 amino acids long. V was pared by 0 bases and J by 4 bases, with 13 bases between. CDR1 is WSHSY and CDR2 is SAAADI in the germline V gene. The chain has TRBV10-2 and TRBJ2-7; no clear D. The receptor was derived from a male donor at least 60 years old with stage III squamous cell lung carcinoma. The sample consisted of peripheral blood, taken before any cancer treatment. The CDR3 region has the DNA TGCGCCAGCAGTGAGTCGGCAGGCCGGGTATACGAGCAGTACGTC. Translating it yields CASSESAGRVYEQYV.